The T cell receptor (beta chain) under discussion was sequenced for a study of regulatory dendritic cells for organ transplantation. In the study overall: Monocytes received vitamin D3 on days 0 and 4, IL-10 on day 4.

Study results and limitations: Memory T cells were less diverse than naive, with memory CD8+ most oligoclonal.

Measured with immunoSEQ multiplex PCR; TCRdb has only the in-frame clones, and not every one. The sample includes over 10,000 clones, about 60% of them seen just once. Comment on this clone: What it binds is not known.

Sorted T cells were CFSE-labeled and cultured 4 to 5 days with allogeneic regulatory or mature dendritic cells at 1:10. Naive CD45RA+ and memory CD45RO+ CD4+ or CD8+ T cells were FACS-sorted. The CDR3 is 16 residues long. Trimming took off 0 bases at V and 6 bases at J, with 16 bases between the two ends. Per germline, CDR1 SGHDT and CDR2 YYEEEE. The chain couples TRBV5-6 to TRBJ1-5; D unresolved. The receptor's source is a human donor in good health. The specimen was naive CD8+ T cells from blood cultured with dendritic cells. The subset here: CD45RA+ naive T cells. CDR3 nucleotide sequence: TGTGCCAGCAGCTTGGGCGGTAGACCCGGAGGTCAGCCCCAGCATTTT. It yields the protein CASSLGGRPGGQPQHF.